What follows is one TCR beta chain and its context. The CDR3 runs 12 residues. Trimming shortened V by 1 base and J by 2 bases, and 5 bases separated the two germline ends. The V gene's germline CDR1 is DFQATT and CDR2 SNEGSKA (reference sequence). This sample is part of a study of CD8 T cells in Susac syndrome. Study information: The sequenced Susac syndrome patients included about six who had clinically active disease and roughly eight who were in remission. When their blood was taken, patients with Susac syndrome were therapy-naive, taking corticosteroids, or taking intravenous immunoglobulin alone.

Reverse transcription of about 0.5 to 1 ug RNA used random hexamers. MiXCR, run by TCRdb on the immunoSEQ multiplex PCR reads, gives a single entry per CDR3 protein. Among roughly 220,000 distinct CDR3 sequences listed, about 94% were seen once. This sequence joins TRBV20-1 and TRBJ2-5; no reliable D call. Specimen: CD4+ T cells from PBMCs. The receptor comes from a human donor with Susac syndrome. CDR3 amino acids: CSARVHQETQYF. For the CDR3, the DNA is TGCAGTGCTAGAGTCCATCAAGAGACCCAGTACTTC.